The clone carrying this TCR beta chain was observed at least ten times. These data are taken from a study of low-dose radiotherapy and immunotherapy resistance in tumors. The wider study: Cohort 1 was given 0.5 Gy per fraction every 2 weeks, for 6.5 Gy total. Participants were given intravenous cyclophosphamide 200 mg/m2 every two weeks, one day before radiation and immunotherapy.

The CDR3 covers 16 residues. CDR1 DFQATT and CDR2 SNEGSKA come from the germline V gene (reference sequence). V lost 2 bases to trimming and J lost 4 bases; unmatched junction nucleotides: 6. Primers targeting TRAV and TRBV primed first-strand cDNA, covering alpha and beta chains. PCR amplification of the TCRs was performed with Phusion for 20 PCR cycles, and it relied on a constant-region primer together with a V-primer adapter. TCRdb re-called the reads through MiXCR, storing one row per CDR3 protein. The table shows more than 85,000 distinct CDR3 sequences, with 9.4% occurring only once. The time point was: before trial treatment.

This chain joins TRBV20-1 and TRBJ2-2; 11 nucleotides align to TRBD2. This specimen was PBMCs, taken before treatment. The source is a male donor with prostate cancer. This CDR3 is CSARKLAGEVTGELFF. The CDR3 DNA reads TGCAGTGCTAGAAAACTAGCGGGAGAAGTCACCGGGGAGCTGTTTTTT.